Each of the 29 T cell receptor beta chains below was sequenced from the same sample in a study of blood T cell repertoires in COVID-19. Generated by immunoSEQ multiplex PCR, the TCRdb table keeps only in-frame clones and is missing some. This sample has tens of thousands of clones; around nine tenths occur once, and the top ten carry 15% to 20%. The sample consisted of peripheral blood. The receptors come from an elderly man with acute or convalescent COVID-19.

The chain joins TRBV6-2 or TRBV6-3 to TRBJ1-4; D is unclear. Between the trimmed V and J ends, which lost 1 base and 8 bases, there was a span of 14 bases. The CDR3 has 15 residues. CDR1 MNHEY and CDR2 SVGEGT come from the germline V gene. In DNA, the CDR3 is TGTGCCAGCAGTTACTTCGAGGGCGTCGGGGAAAAACTGTTTTTT. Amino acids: CASSYFEGVGEKLFF.

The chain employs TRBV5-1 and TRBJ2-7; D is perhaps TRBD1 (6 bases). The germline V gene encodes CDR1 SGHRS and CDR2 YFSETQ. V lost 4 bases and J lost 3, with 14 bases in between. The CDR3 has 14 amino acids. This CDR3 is CASSSTGTDYEQYF. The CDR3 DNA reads TGCGCCAGCAGCAGTACAGGGACGGACTACGAGCAGTACTTC.

CDR3 coding DNA: TGTGCCAGCAGTTTATTATCTGGAGGCAATCAGCCCCAGCATTTT. This encodes CASSLLSGGNQPQHF. The chain uses TRBV27 and TRBJ1-5, with unresolved D. CDR1 is MNHEY, CDR2 SMNVEV, per germline (reference sequence). V was trimmed by 1 base and J by 2 bases, leaving 9 bases between them. This CDR3 comprises 15 residues.

The CDR3 sequence is CASSEPGRGATEAFF. As DNA, the CDR3 is TGTGCCAGCAGTGAGCCGGGGCGCGGGGCCACTGAAGCTTTCTTT. The chain recombines TRBV6-1 with TRBJ1-1; a possible D gene is TRBD1 (5 bases). The CDR3 sequence is 15 residues long. Between the trimmed V and J ends, which lost 3 bases and 4 bases, there was a span of 15 bases. Germline V gene sequence: CDR1 MNHNS, CDR2 SASEGT.

The CDR3 is CASRSPDRGIYEQYF. The CDR3 bases are TGTGCCAGTAGAAGCCCGGACAGGGGGATCTACGAGCAGTACTTC. The chain joins TRBV19 to TRBJ2-7; 10 nucleotides align to TRBD1. Trimming cost V 6 bases and J 3 bases; bases outside gene matches: 8. Germline assignment: CDR1 LNHDA and CDR2 SQIVND (reference sequence). The CDR3 has 15 amino acids.

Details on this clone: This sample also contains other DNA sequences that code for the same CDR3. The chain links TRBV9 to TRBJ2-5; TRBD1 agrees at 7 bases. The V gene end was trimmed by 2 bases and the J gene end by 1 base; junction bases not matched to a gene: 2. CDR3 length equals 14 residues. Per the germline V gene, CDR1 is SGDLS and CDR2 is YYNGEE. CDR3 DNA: TGTGCCAGCAGCGTGGGACAGCCCCAAGAGACCCAGTACTTC. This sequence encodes CASSVGQPQETQYF.

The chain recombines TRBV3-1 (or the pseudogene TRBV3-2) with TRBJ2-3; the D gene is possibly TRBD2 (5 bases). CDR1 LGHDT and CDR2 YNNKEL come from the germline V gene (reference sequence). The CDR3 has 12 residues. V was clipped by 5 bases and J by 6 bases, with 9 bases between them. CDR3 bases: TGTGCCAGCAGCACAACGGGGGATACGCAGTATTTT. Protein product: CASSTTGDTQYF.

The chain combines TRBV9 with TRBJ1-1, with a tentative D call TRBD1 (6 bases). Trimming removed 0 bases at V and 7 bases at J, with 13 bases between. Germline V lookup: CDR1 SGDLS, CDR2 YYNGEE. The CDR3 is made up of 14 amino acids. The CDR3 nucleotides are TGTGCCAGCAGCGTAGTGGGGGGGCTGGGTGAAGCTTTCTTT. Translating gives CASSVVGGLGEAFF.

The CDR3 nucleotides are TGTGCCAGCTCACCCGAGGCTAGCGGGGGGTCTGATACGCAGTATTTT. Its protein product is CASSPEASGGSDTQYF. The rearrangement joins TRBV18 to TRBJ2-3, with TRBD2 matching over 11 bases. J lost 6 bases, V lost 3 bases, and 8 bases had no gene match. The V gene's germline CDR1 is KGHSH and CDR2 LQKENI. This CDR3 comprises 16 residues.

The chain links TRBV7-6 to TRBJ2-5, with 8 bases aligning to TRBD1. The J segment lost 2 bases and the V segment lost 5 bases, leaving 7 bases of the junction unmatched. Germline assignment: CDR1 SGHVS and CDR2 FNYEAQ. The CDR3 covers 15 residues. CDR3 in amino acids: CASSTPTGEQETQYF. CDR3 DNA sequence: TGTGCCAGCAGCACGCCGACAGGGGAACAAGAGACCCAGTACTTC.

As DNA, the CDR3 is TGCAGCGTTGAGGGACAGGGGAACGAGCAGTACTTC. This sequence encodes CSVEGQGNEQYF. The V call is TRBV29-1, the J call TRBJ2-7; TRBD1 matches 10 bases. Unmatched junction bases numbered 1, after V lost 3 bases and J lost 5 bases. The CDR3 covers 12 residues. Germline V lookup: CDR1 SQVTM, CDR2 ANQGSEA.

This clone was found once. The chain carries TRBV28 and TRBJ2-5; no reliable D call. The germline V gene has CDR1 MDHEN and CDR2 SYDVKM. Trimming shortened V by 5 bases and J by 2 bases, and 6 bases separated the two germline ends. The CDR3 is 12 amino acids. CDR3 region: CASSLRQETQYF. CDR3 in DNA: TGTGCCAGCAGTCTCCGGCAAGAGACCCAGTACTTC. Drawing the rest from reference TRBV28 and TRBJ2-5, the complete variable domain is DVKVTQSSRYLVKRTGEKVFLECVQDMDHENMFWYRQDPGLGLRLIYFSYDVKMKEKGDIPEGYSVSREKKERFSLILESASTNQTSMYLCASSLRQETQYFGPGTRLLVL.

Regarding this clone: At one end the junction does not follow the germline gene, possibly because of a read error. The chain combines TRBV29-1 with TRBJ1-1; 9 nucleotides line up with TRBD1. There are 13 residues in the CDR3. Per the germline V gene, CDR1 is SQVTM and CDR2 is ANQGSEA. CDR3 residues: CSVEGQGTTEAFF. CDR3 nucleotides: TGCAGCGTAGAAGGACAGGGGACGACTGAAGCTTTCTTT.

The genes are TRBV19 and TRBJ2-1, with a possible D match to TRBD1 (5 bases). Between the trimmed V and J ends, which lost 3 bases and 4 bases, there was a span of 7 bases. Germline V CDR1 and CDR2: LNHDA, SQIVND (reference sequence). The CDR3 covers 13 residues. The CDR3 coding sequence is TGTGCCAGTAGTATGAGACAGTACAATGAGCAGTTCTTC. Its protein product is CASSMRQYNEQFF.

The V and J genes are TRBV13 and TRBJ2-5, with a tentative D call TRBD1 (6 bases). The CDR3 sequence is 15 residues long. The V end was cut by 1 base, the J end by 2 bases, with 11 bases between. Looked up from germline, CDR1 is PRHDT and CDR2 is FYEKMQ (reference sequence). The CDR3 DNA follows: TGTGCCAGCAGCTTAGCGGCAGGGGAGCAAGAGACCCAGTACTTC. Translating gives CASSLAAGEQETQYF.

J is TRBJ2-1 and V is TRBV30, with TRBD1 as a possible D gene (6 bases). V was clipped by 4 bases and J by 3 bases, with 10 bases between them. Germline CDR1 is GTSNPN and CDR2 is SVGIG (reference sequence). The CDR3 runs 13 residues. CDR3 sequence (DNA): TGTGCCTGGAAACCGGACAGCTACAATGAGCAGTTCTTC. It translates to CAWKPDSYNEQFF.

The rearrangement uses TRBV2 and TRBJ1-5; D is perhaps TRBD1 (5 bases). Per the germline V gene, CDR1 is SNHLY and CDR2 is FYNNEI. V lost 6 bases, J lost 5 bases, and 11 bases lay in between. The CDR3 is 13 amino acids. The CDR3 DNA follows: TGTGCCAGCAGGGGGACGGGAGATCAGCCCCAGCATTTT. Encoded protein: CASRGTGDQPQHF.

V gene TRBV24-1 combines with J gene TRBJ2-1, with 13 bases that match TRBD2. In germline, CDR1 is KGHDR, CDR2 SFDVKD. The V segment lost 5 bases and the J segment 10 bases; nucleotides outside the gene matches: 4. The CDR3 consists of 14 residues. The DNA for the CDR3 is TGTGCCACCAGTGGTCCGGGACTAGCGGGGGAGCAGTTCTTC. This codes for CATSGPGLAGEQFF.

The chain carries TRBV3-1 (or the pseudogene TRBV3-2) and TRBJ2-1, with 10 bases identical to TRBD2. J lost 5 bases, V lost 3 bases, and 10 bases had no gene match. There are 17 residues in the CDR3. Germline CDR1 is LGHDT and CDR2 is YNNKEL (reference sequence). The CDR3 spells CASSHLAGGTRHNEQFF. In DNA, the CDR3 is TGTGCCAGCAGCCATTTAGCGGGGGGTACCCGCCACAATGAGCAGTTCTTC.

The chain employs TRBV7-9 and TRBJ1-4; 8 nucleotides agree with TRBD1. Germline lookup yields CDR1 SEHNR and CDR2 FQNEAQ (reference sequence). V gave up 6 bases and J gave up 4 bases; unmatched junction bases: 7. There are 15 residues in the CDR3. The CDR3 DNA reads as TGTGCCAGCAGTTTTACAGGACAGGGTAATGAAAAACTGTTTTTT. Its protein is CASSFTGQGNEKLFF.

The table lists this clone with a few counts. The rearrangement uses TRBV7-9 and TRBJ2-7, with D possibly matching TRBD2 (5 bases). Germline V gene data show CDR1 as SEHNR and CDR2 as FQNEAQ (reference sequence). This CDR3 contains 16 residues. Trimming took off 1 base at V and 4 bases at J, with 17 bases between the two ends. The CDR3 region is CASSLGHGEPYYEQYF. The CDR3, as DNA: TGTGCCAGCAGCTTAGGCCACGGGGAACCCTATTACGAGCAGTACTTC.

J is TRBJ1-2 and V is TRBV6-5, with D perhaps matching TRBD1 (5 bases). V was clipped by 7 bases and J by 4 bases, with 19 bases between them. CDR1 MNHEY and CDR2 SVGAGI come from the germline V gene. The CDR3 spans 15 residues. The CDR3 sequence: CASTPGGVGGYGYTF. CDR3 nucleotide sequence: TGTGCCAGCACCCCCGGAGGGGTGGGGGGCTATGGCTACACCTTC.

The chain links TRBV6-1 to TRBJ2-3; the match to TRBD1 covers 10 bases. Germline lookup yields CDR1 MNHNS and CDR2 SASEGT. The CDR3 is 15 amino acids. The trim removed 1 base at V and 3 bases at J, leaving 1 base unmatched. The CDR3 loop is CASSEGDRGTDTQYF. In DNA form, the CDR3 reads TGTGCCAGCAGTGAAGGGGACAGGGGAACAGATACGCAGTATTTT.

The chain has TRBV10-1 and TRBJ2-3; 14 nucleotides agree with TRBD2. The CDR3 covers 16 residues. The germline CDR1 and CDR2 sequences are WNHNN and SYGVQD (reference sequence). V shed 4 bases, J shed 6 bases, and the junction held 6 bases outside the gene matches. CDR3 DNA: TGCGCCAGCAGTGGTACGACTAGCGGGGGGGCGGATACGCAGTATTTT. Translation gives CASSGTTSGGADTQYF.

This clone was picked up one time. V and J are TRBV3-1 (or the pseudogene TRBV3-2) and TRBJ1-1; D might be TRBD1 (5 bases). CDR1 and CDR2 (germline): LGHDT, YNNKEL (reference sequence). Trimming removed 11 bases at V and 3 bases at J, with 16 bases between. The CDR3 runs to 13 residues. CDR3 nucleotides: TGTGCCTCCGGGGGGGGGTCGGACACTGAAGCTTTCTTT. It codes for CASGGGSDTEAFF.

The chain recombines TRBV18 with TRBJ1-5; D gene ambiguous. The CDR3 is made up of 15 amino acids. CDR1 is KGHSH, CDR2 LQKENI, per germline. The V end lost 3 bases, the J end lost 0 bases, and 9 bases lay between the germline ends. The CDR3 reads CASSPSEGSNQPQHF. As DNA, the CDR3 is TGTGCCAGCTCACCTTCGGAGGGTAGCAATCAGCCCCAGCATTTT.

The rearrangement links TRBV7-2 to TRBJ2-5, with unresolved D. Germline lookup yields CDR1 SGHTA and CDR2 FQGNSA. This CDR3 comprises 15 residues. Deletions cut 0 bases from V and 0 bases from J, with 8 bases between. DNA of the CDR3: TGTGCCAGCAGCTTAGCGGGCCTAAACCAAGAGACCCAGTACTTC. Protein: CASSLAGLNQETQYF.

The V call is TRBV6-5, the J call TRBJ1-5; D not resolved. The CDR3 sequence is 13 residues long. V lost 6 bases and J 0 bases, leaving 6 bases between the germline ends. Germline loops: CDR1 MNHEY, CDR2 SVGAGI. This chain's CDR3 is CASRPGSNQPQHF. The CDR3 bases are TGTGCCAGCAGGCCGGGTAGCAATCAGCCCCAGCATTTT.

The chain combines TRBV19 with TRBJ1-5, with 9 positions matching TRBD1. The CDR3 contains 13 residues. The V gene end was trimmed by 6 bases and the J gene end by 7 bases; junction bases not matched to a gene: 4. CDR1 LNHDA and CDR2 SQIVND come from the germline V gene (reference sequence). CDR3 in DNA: TGTGCCAGTAGACAGGGGGCAGGGCAGCCCCAGCATTTT. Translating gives CASRQGAGQPQHF. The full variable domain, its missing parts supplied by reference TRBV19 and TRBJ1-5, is DGGITQSPKYLFRKEGQNVTLSCEQNLNHDAMYWYRQDPGQGLRLIYYSQIVNDFQKGDIAEGYSVSREKKESFPLTVTSAQKNPTAFYLCASRQGAGQPQHFGDGTRLSIL.